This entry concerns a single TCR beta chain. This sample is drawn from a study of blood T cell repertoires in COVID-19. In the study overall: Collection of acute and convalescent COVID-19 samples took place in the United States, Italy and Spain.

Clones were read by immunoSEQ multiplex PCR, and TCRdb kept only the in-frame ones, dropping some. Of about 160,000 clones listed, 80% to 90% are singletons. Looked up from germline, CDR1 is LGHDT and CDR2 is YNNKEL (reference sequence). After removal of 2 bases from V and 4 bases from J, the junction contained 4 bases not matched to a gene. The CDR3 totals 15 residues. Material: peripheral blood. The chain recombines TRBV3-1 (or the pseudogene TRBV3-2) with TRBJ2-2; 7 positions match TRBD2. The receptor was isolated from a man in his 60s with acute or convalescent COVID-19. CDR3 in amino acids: CASSQRRGSTGELFF. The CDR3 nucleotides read TGTGCCAGCAGCCAACGGCGGGGGAGCACCGGGGAGCTGTTTTTT.